One sample yielded the 24 T cell receptor beta chains listed below, sequenced in a study of shared clonotypes between healthy human individuals. Using immunoSEQ multiplex PCR, the repertoire was profiled, and TCRdb retains in-frame clones only, with some absent. This table holds some 2.4 million clones, over 85% found once. Input material: naive CD4+ T cells from PBMCs. Subset meaning: CD45RA+ positively selected. Every receptor here comes from a man between 18 and 29 years old in good health. Some clones in this sample may be carry-over from other donors' samples.

The chain is built from TRBV19 and TRBJ2-2; D ambiguous. V was clipped by 9 bases and J by 3 bases, with 11 bases between them. Germline V gene data show CDR1 as LNHDA and CDR2 as SQIVND (reference sequence). This CDR3 is 13 amino acids long. The CDR3 loop is CASVKRDTGELFF. CDR3 nucleotide sequence: TGTGCCAGCGTTAAAAGGGACACCGGGGAGCTGTTTTTT.

The chain joins TRBV18 to TRBJ2-3; D is possibly TRBD1 or TRBD2 (5 bases each). This CDR3 region has 14 residues. CDR1 and CDR2 from the germline V gene are KGHSH and LQKENI. The V end was cut by 6 bases, the J end by 6 bases, with 16 bases between. DNA of the CDR3: TGTGCCAGCTCGCCGGGACGCCTTGCGGATACGCAGTATTTT. It codes for CASSPGRLADTQYF.

The chain is built from TRBV9 and TRBJ2-3; the D is unclear. Trimming removed 1 base from V and 4 bases from J, with 10 bases in between. This CDR3 has 14 amino acids. The germline V gene has CDR1 SGDLS and CDR2 YYNGEE. As DNA, the CDR3 is TGTGCCAGCAGCGTATTCTCTAGTGCAGATACGCAGTATTTT. Residues: CASSVFSSADTQYF.

V gene TRBV5-1 combines with J gene TRBJ2-2; D ambiguous. The CDR3 is 14 residues long. Germline V gene data show CDR1 as SGHRS and CDR2 as YFSETQ. V was clipped by 0 bases and J by 5 bases, with 8 bases between them. In DNA, the CDR3 is TGCGCCAGCAGCTTGGAAGGGCGAACCGGGGAGCTGTTTTTT. Amino acids: CASSLEGRTGELFF.

In DNA form, the CDR3 reads TGTGCCAGCAAAACGCCGGGAGGCGTTGGTACGCAGTATTTT. Its protein is CASKTPGGVGTQYF. This chain uses TRBV28 with TRBJ2-3; 7 bases align to TRBD2. The length of the CDR3 is 14 residues. The ends lost 7 bases at V and 8 bases at J; junction bases unmatched: 12. Germline CDR1 MDHEN, CDR2 SYDVKM.

The chain has TRBV7-8 and TRBJ2-3; D gene unclear. The length of the CDR3 is 12 residues. V was trimmed by 3 bases and J by 6 bases, leaving 7 bases between them. Germline values: CDR1 SGHVS, CDR2 FQNEAQ. The CDR3 bases are TGTGCCAGCAGCTTCGGAGCCGATACGCAGTATTTT. It translates to CASSFGADTQYF.

J is TRBJ2-3 and V is TRBV4-1; unclear D gene. V lost 0 bases, J lost 1 base, and 14 bases lay in between. This CDR3 has 17 residues. Germline loops: CDR1 MGHRA, CDR2 YSYEKL. The CDR3 nucleotides are TGCGCCAGCAGCCAAGAAACCCGGGCCCTGGGCACAGATACGCAGTATTTT. This encodes CASSQETRALGTDTQYF.

The J gene is TRBJ2-7, the V gene TRBV7-3; D is possibly TRBD1 (6 bases). Germline values: CDR1 SGHTA, CDR2 FQGTGA. Trimming took off 2 bases at V and 4 bases at J, with 12 bases between the two ends. The CDR3 covers 14 residues. The CDR3 reads CASSLVPGTYEQYF. The DNA for the CDR3 is TGTGCCAGCAGCTTAGTCCCAGGGACATACGAGCAGTACTTC.

This CDR3 is CASSYSKGSGTEAFF. DNA for the CDR3: TGTGCCAGCAGTTACTCAAAGGGGTCGGGAACTGAAGCTTTCTTT. V is TRBV6-5 and J is TRBJ1-1, with D possibly TRBD1 on 5 matching bases. V was shortened by 0 bases and J by 5 bases, with 13 bases between the two germline ends. Germline assignment: CDR1 MNHEY and CDR2 SVGAGI. The CDR3 covers 15 residues.

The rearrangement uses TRBV2 and TRBJ1-3; D gene unclear. CDR3 size: 15 residues. Germline V gene sequence: CDR1 SNHLY, CDR2 FYNNEI. The ends were cut back, 7 bases at V and 4 bases at J, with 17 bases in the middle. The CDR3 DNA sequence: TGTGCCAGCACCCTAGCGACCGCCACGGGAAACACCATATATTTT. Encoded protein: CASTLATATGNTIYF.

Remarks on this clone: Other DNA sequences in the same sample also yield this CDR3. The rearrangement joins TRBV5-1 to TRBJ2-7; 8 bases fit TRBD2. V shed 0 bases, J shed 7 bases, and the junction held 6 bases outside the gene matches. This CDR3 has 14 residues. The germline CDR1 and CDR2 sequences are SGHRS and YFSETQ. The CDR3 protein is CASSLGPGRDEQYF. As DNA, the CDR3 is TGCGCCAGCAGCTTGGGGCCCGGGAGGGATGAGCAGTACTTC.

This chain links TRBV4-2 with TRBJ2-2; 7 bases align to TRBD2. The CDR3 runs to 17 residues. The junction had 9 bases not matched to a gene; V was cut back by 4 bases and J by 1 base. Germline CDR1 LGHNA, CDR2 YNFKEQ. The CDR3 nucleotides are TGTGCCAGCAGCCGGCGGGAGTCCCGAATGAACACCGGGGAGCTGTTTTTT. Its protein product is CASSRRESRMNTGELFF.

The chain links TRBV11-2 to TRBJ2-5; TRBD1 might be the D (6 bases). The CDR3 has 13 residues. Trimming stripped 4 bases from V and 5 bases from J, with 11 bases between. CDR1 is SGHAT and CDR2 is FQNNGV in the germline V gene. CDR3 in amino acids: CASSSYRVETQYF. For the CDR3, the DNA is TGTGCCAGCAGCTCGTACAGGGTTGAGACCCAGTACTTC.

V gene TRBV6-1 combines with J gene TRBJ2-6, with no clear D. Looked up from germline, CDR1 is MNHNS and CDR2 is SASEGT. The CDR3 sequence is 15 residues long. Trimming pared 4 bases from V and 6 bases from J, leaving 13 bases between. The DNA of the CDR3 is TGTGCCAGCAGTGGGGCCTTTTATCAGGCCAACGTCCTGACTTTC. Protein product: CASSGAFYQANVLTF.

This clone has just one count. This sequence joins TRBV7-2 and TRBJ1-3; 10 bases line up with TRBD1. The CDR3 is made up of 18 amino acids. In germline, CDR1 is SGHTA, CDR2 FQGNSA. V trimming: 5 bases; J trimming: 5 bases; junction bases outside the gene matches: 15. For the CDR3, the DNA is TGTGCCAGCAGCCCTCAGATAGGACAGGGGGGTGTGAGAAACACCATATATTTT. Amino acids: CASSPQIGQGGVRNTIYF.

The gene calls are TRBV5-1 and TRBJ2-2; D might be TRBD2 (5 bases). Germline V gene lookup returns CDR1 SGHRS and CDR2 YFSETQ. V was cut by 4 bases and J by 5 bases, with 15 bases left in between. The CDR3 contains 15 residues. The CDR3 is CASSEGARSTGELFF. In DNA, the CDR3 is TGCGCCAGCAGCGAGGGTGCCAGGTCGACCGGGGAGCTGTTTTTT.

The gene calls are TRBV20-1 and TRBJ2-4, with D perhaps TRBD2 (6 bases). This CDR3 is built from 11 residues. The germline CDR1 and CDR2 sequences are DFQATT and SNEGSKA (reference sequence). The germline V and J ends were trimmed by 7 bases and 4 bases, with 8 bases remaining between them. The CDR3 coding sequence is TGCAGTGGACGGGAGAAAAACATTCAGTACTTC. The encoded protein is CSGREKNIQYF.

This rearrangement joins TRBV18 to TRBJ1-2; the D is unclear. The V gene's germline CDR1 is KGHSH and CDR2 LQKENI. The CDR3 is 13 amino acids. Trimming stripped 6 bases from V and 2 bases from J, with 10 bases between. The CDR3, as DNA: TGTGCCAGCTCGGCTGACCGAAACTATGGCTACACCTTC. This codes for CASSADRNYGYTF.

This clone was counted once. The gene calls are TRBV4-2 and TRBJ2-3; D not certain. CDR3 length: 16 amino acids. CDR1 and CDR2 from the germline V gene are LGHNA and YNFKEQ. V gave up 0 bases and J gave up 4 bases, with 14 bases separating them. CDR3 sequence (DNA): TGTGCCAGCAGCCAAGAGCCCGGGCCGGTGGCAGATACGCAGTATTTT. Translation gives CASSQEPGPVADTQYF.

The J gene is TRBJ2-5, the V gene TRBV6-1; perhaps TRBD2 as D (5 bases). Germline V gene lookup returns CDR1 MNHNS and CDR2 SASEGT. The CDR3 covers 16 residues. V was shortened by 3 bases and J by 1 base, with 15 bases between the two germline ends. As DNA, the CDR3 is TGTGCCAGCAGTGACAAATTGGGGAGCACCCAAGAGACCCAGTACTTC. Protein: CASSDKLGSTQETQYF.

V gene TRBV7-2 combines with J gene TRBJ2-3; unclear D gene. Germline V lookup: CDR1 SGHTA, CDR2 FQGNSA. Trimming took off 2 bases at V and 5 bases at J, with 11 bases between the two ends. The CDR3 sequence is 14 residues long. The CDR3 DNA follows: TGTGCCAGCAGCTTAAAGAATTGGGGAGATACGCAGTATTTT. Translated, it gives CASSLKNWGDTQYF.

V usage is TRBV7-8 and J usage is TRBJ2-1, with D perhaps matching TRBD1 (7 bases). Germline-derived CDR1 and CDR2 are SGHVS and FQNEAQ. This CDR3 is built from 13 residues. The V gene lost 4 bases and the J gene lost 10 bases, with 14 bases spanning the gap. CDR3 coding DNA: TGTGCCAGCAGCTGGCGGGACAGCTGGGAGCAGTTCTTC. Protein sequence: CASSWRDSWEQFF.

The J gene is TRBJ2-7, the V gene TRBV6-5; the match to TRBD1 covers 8 bases. The trim removed 9 bases at V and 7 bases at J, leaving 11 bases unmatched. The V gene's germline CDR1 is MNHEY and CDR2 SVGAGI. This CDR3 has 13 residues. The CDR3 loop reads CASVDRGGWEQYF. CDR3 coding DNA: TGTGCCAGTGTCGACAGGGGTGGTTGGGAGCAGTACTTC.

The chain combines TRBV18 with TRBJ2-7; 7 bases agree with TRBD2. The length of the CDR3 is 15 residues. CDR1 and CDR2 from the germline V gene are KGHSH and LQKENI. V lost 3 bases, J lost 5 bases, and 10 bases stayed unmatched. CDR3 residues: CASSPPGGSGDEQYF. As DNA, the CDR3 is TGTGCCAGCTCACCCCCCGGGGGGTCGGGGGACGAGCAGTACTTC.